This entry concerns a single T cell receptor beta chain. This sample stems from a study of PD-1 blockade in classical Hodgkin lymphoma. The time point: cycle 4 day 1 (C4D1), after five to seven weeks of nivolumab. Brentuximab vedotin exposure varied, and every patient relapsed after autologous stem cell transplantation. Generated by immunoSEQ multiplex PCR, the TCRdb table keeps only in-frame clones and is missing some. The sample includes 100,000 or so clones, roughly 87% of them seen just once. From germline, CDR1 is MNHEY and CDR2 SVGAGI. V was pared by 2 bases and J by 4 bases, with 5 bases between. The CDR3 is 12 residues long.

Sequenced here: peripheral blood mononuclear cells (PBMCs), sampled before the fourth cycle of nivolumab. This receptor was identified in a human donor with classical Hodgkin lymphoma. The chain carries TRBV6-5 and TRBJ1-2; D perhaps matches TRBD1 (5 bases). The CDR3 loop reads CASSYQGYGYTF. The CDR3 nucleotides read TGTGCCAGCAGTTACCAGGGCTATGGCTACACCTTC.